Reported below is one T cell receptor (beta chain). Data came from immunoSEQ multiplex PCR; TCRdb stores just in-frame clones and leaves some out. The sample has 85,000 to 100,000 clones; approximately 95% are singletons. The data stem from a study of technical replicates of blood from several donors. This clonotype was obtained from a human donor in good health. Sequencing was carried out using T cells isolated from PBMCs.

For the CDR3, the DNA is TGTGCCAGCACTGGCCCAGATACGCAGTATTTT. Translating it yields CASTGPDTQYF. The gene calls are TRBV6-5 and TRBJ2-3; D gene uncertain. The V gene lost 7 bases and the J gene lost 4 bases, with 6 bases spanning the gap. Germline CDR1 MNHEY, CDR2 SVGAGI. This CDR3 contains 11 residues.